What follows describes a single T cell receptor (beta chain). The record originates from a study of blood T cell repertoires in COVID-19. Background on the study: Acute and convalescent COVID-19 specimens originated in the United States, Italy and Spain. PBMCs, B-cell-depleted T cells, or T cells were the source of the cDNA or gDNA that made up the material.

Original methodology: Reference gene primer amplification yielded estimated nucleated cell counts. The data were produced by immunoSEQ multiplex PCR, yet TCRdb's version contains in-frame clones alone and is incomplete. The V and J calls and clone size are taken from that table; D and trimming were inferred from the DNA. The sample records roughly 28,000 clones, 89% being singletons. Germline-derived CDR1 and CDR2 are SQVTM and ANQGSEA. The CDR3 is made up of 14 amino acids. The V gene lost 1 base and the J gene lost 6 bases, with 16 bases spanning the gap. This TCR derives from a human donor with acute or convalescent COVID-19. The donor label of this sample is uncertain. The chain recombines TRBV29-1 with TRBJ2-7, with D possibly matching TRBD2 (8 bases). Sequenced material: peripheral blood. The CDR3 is CSVEGSGTAGEQYF. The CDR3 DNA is TGCAGCGTTGAAGGTAGCGGGACAGCTGGCGAGCAGTACTTC.